These 10 T cell receptor beta chains originate from one sample sequenced in a study of T cells after somatic rescue of genetic block. Measured with immunoSEQ multiplex PCR; TCRdb has only the in-frame clones, and not every one. The table has about 14,000 clones, approximately 71% seen once; the top ten hold 28%. Sequencing input: peripheral blood mononuclear cells (PBMCs). The receptor set was obtained from a man aged 18 to 29.

This chain joins TRBV30 and TRBJ1-6; D is ambiguous. V dropped 0 bases and J dropped 7 bases, with 13 bases sitting between them. This CDR3 is 15 amino acids long. The germline gives CDR1 GTSNPN, CDR2 SVGIG (reference sequence). CDR3 coding DNA: TGTGCCTGGAGTGTGGACCGGGGAAGGAATTCACCCCTCCACTTT. It encodes CAWSVDRGRNSPLHF. Full variable domain (missing parts from reference TRBV30 and TRBJ1-6): SQTIHQWPATLVQPVGSPLSLECTVEGTSNPNLYWYRQAAGRGLQLLFYSVGIGQISSEVPQNLSASRPQDRQFILSSKKLLLSDSGFYLCAWSVDRGRNSPLHFGNGTRLTVT.

This clone was picked up one time. The V call is TRBV19, the J call TRBJ2-4; D is perhaps TRBD1 (5 bases). From germline, CDR1 is LNHDA and CDR2 SQIVND (reference sequence). The CDR3 runs 16 residues. Trimming took off 0 bases at V and 1 base at J, with 10 bases between the two ends. This CDR3 reads CASSIDRQPAKNIQYF. CDR3 nucleotides: TGTGCCAGTAGTATAGATCGACAGCCGGCCAAAAACATTCAGTACTTC.

V is TRBV27 and J is TRBJ1-5; the match to TRBD1 covers 7 bases. The CDR3 is 15 amino acids. Trimming removed 7 bases from V and 0 bases from J; junction bases left unmatched: 6. Germline lookup yields CDR1 MNHEY and CDR2 SMNVEV (reference sequence). CDR3 DNA sequence: TGTGCCAGCAAAAACGACAGGGTTAGCAATCAGCCCCAGCATTTT. Translating gives CASKNDRVSNQPQHF.

This clone was counted between two and nine times. V gene TRBV2 combines with J gene TRBJ1-5, with TRBD1 matching over 11 bases. Germline values: CDR1 SNHLY, CDR2 FYNNEI. CDR3 length: 17 residues. Trimming cost V 7 bases and J 1 base; bases outside gene matches: 9. The DNA for the CDR3 is TGTGCCAGCACCTTGGGGACAGGGGGAATGAGCAATCAGCCCCAGCATTTT. This sequence encodes CASTLGTGGMSNQPQHF.

This rearrangement joins TRBV29-1 to TRBJ1-1, with unresolved D. The CDR3 has 16 residues. Trimming pared 0 bases from V and 0 bases from J, leaving 14 bases between. CDR1 is SQVTM and CDR2 is ANQGSEA in the germline V gene. Here the CDR3 DNA reads TGCAGCGTTGAAGATCACTCAGGCGGACTGAACACTGAAGCTTTCTTT. It is translated as CSVEDHSGGLNTEAFF.

This clone was seen a few times. The gene calls are TRBV30 and TRBJ1-5, with a tentative D call TRBD1 (6 bases). CDR3 length: 17 amino acids. Trimming left V 0 bases short and J 0 bases short, with 15 bases between. Germline CDR1 GTSNPN, CDR2 SVGIG (reference sequence). CDR3 residues: CAWSVVGRGGSNQPQHF. CDR3 coding DNA: TGTGCCTGGAGTGTGGTGGGCAGGGGCGGTAGCAATCAGCCCCAGCATTTT.

The CDR3 protein is CASSPGGDRVPEKLFF. The CDR3 DNA reads as TGTGCCAGCTCACCGGGGGGGGACAGAGTCCCTGAAAAACTGTTTTTT. The chain links TRBV18 to TRBJ1-4; 7 bases fit TRBD1. V shed 3 bases and J 7 bases; nucleotides not matched to a gene: 11. CDR1 and CDR2 (germline): KGHSH, LQKENI. The CDR3 is 16 residues long.

This clone was recorded a few times. V gene TRBV6-5 combines with J gene TRBJ1-6; D gene unclear. Trimming shortened V by 7 bases and J by 0 bases, and 10 bases separated the two germline ends. Per germline, CDR1 MNHEY and CDR2 SVGAGI. The CDR3 loop spans 15 amino acids. Written as DNA, the CDR3 is TGTGCCAGCAACCTGGATAGCTCCTATAATTCACCCCTCCACTTT. Its translation: CASNLDSSYNSPLHF.

This chain links TRBV11-3 with TRBJ2-2; weak D call: TRBD2 (5 bases). Germline CDR1 is SGHNT and CDR2 is YENEEA. Deletions cut 3 bases from V and 2 bases from J, with 13 bases between. This CDR3 has 16 residues. This chain's CDR3 is CASSLVRTGNTGELFF. The CDR3 DNA reads as TGTGCCAGCAGCTTGGTTAGGACGGGAAACACCGGGGAGCTGTTTTTT.

The J gene is TRBJ2-2, the V gene TRBV10-3; 7 bases match TRBD1. CDR3 length: 15 amino acids. With V trimmed by 8 bases and J by 2 bases, 8 bases remained unmatched. Germline loops: CDR1 ENHRY, CDR2 SYGVKD. The CDR3 is CAIPVRGGNTGELFF. In DNA form, the CDR3 reads TGTGCCATCCCAGTGAGAGGGGGCAACACCGGGGAGCTGTTTTTT.